This TCR beta chain emerged from a study of graft-versus-host responses after intestinal transplantation listed by TCRdb under 2021. Background for the entire study: The transplants that recipients received were multivisceral, liver-intestinal, or isolated intestinal. Anti-thymocyte globulin induction was given to all recipients, followed by maintenance tacrolimus and steroids for approximately three years. Bulk TCR-beta CDR3 sequencing was used to track graft-versus-host and host-versus-graft alloreactive T cell clones in the graft, circulation and bone marrow after intestinal transplantation. To identify alloreactive clones, pre-transplant mixed lymphocyte reaction products were sequenced and compared with unstimulated pre-transplant donor and recipient T cells. A cohort of approximately 23 intestinal transplant recipients, including one retransplant, was enrolled, and a few patients lacking pretransplant specimens were excluded. Donor T cell macrochimerism was defined as a peak of at least 4% donor T cells among recipient peripheral blood mononuclear cells. Instead of going to the commercial service, samples from a few later patients were sequenced in-house on an Illumina MiSeq and processed with MiXCR. What the research found in general, with its limitations: Conclusions were limited by the relatively low number and heterogeneity of intestinal transplant patients. GvH clones were detected in recipient bone marrow, and some appeared earlier in ileal mucosa or blood, consistent with an intestinal mucosal origin. In patients with donor T cell macrochimerism, the allografts had high GvH to HvG T cell clonal ratios. Early after transplant, peak levels of circulating GvH clones were associated with declines in HvG clones.

CDR1 and CDR2 are drawn from the germline V gene: SGHTA, FQGNSA. From cysteine to phenylalanine, the CDR3 is 15 amino acids long. CDR3 DNA only is kept here, 45 bases in frame from base 1. The junction shows trimming of 5 bases on V and 3 bases on J, and the gene matches do not reach 10 bases of it. To prepare the library, the immunoSEQ multiplex PCR assay was applied. For most patients, genomic DNA was isolated using the Qiagen DNeasy Blood and Tissue Kit and was shipped frozen to Adaptive Biotechnologies for TCR sequencing. High-throughput TCR-beta CDR3 sequencing of genomic DNA from most patients was performed by Adaptive Biotechnologies. Under the source paper's analysis protocol: TCR sequencing data were retrieved from Adaptive's ImmunoSEQ software for roughly 17 patients, whereas a few other patients were processed with MiXCR and VDJtools. To correct CD4 versus CD8 sorting errors, sequences present in both subsets at a frequency ratio below 5:1 were removed. CDR3 nucleotide sequences shared between donor and recipient were removed because the origin of such sequences could not be assigned. To be classed as alloreactive, a clone needed at least 2-fold expansion over unstimulated cells and a minimum CFSE-low frequency of 0.002% (template counts) or 0.001% (read counts). Mappable clones were those detected in sequenced pre-transplant spleen, lymph node, or MLR CFSE-low populations of the donor or recipient. Cumulative frequency of alloreactive clones was calculated as a percentage of all sequences weighted by copy number. Imported from immuneACCESS, the table was reduced by TCRdb to in-frame sequences with V and J called. These copies leave out some clones; in studies compared against another copy, an unresolved V gene accounts for under half, and the cause of the remainder is not known. That table supplies the V and J calls and clone size; D and trimming were determined from the DNA. This sample holds about 88,000 clones; over 90% were observed only once. The ten largest clonotypes hold more than 0.15% of the sample.

With regard to this clone: Its target antigen remains unknown. No base quality values were provided; no much bigger clone lies one nucleotide off.

The time point label, read with the paper, signifies: cells obtained before transplantation from donor or recipient. CD3+CD4+ and CD3+CD8+ populations were FACS-sorted from unstimulated pre-transplant donor and recipient cells taken from spleen or lymph nodes. The receptor was derived from a human donor who was the organ donor for an intestinal transplant. The sample consisted of unstimulated CD4+ T cells sorted from spleen or lymph node cells, taken before transplant. The sequence joins TRBV7-2 to TRBJ2-7; the central 7 bases match TRBD1. The nucleotide sequence is TGTGCCAGCAGCAAGGAGACAGGGACGTTCTACGAGCAGTACTTC. Its translation is CASSKETGTFYEQYF.